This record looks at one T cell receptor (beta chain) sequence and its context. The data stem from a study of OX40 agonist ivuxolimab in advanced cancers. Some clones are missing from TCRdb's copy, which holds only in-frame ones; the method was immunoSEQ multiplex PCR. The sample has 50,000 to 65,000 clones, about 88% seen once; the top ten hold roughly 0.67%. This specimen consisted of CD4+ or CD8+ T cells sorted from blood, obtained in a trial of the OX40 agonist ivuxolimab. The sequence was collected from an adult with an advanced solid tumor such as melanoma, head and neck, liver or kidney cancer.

This CDR3 reads CASSPWTGRNLRSSGNTIYF. CDR3 coding DNA: TGTGCCAGCAGTCCGTGGACAGGGAGGAATCTACGCAGCTCTGGAAACACCATATATTTT. The V call is TRBV28, the J call TRBJ1-3; 8 positions agree with TRBD1. This CDR3 is 20 amino acids long. The germline V gene encodes CDR1 MDHEN and CDR2 SYDVKM. Losses at the gene ends were 5 bases for V and 0 bases for J; bases not matched to a gene: 18.